The 22 T cell receptor beta chains given below trace back to one sample, sequenced in a study of CD8+ T cells in alopecia areata. Extracted RNA was reverse transcribed, and the resulting cDNA served as sequencing template. The method was immunoSEQ multiplex PCR; TCRdb's version includes in-frame clones alone and lacks a portion of them. This table holds roughly 250,000 clones, roughly 60% found once. Noted treatment: oral pan-JAK inhibitor, 5-10 mg twice daily. Source: CD4+ T cells sorted from blood, taken at roughly week 52, from a patient treated with tofacitinib. All receptors come from a human donor with alopecia areata.

The chain recombines TRBV5-1 with TRBJ2-5; D is perhaps TRBD1 (7 bases). Germline assignment: CDR1 SGHRS and CDR2 YFSETQ. The CDR3 has 13 residues. Trimming stripped 4 bases from V and 2 bases from J, with 9 bases between. Here the CDR3 reads CASSAGQQETQYF. Here the CDR3 DNA reads TGCGCCAGCAGCGCGGGACAGCAAGAGACCCAGTACTTC.

This clone turned up a few times. The chain joins TRBV7-2 to TRBJ2-7; D is unresolved. This CDR3 has 15 amino acids. The V and J ends lost 1 base and 4 bases respectively, with 14 bases between them. From germline, CDR1 is SGHTA and CDR2 FQGNSA. CDR3 loop: CASSLGFGESYEQYF. CDR3 DNA sequence: TGTGCCAGCAGCTTAGGGTTCGGAGAGTCTTACGAGCAGTACTTC. Based on the CDR3 plus reference TRBV7-2 and TRBJ2-7, the full variable domain is GAGVSQSPSNKVTEKGKDVELRCDPISGHTALYWYRQSLGQGLEFLIYFQGNSAPDKSGLPSDRFSAERTGGSVSTLTIQRTQQEDSAVYLCASSLGFGESYEQYFGPGTRLTVT.

The V and J genes are TRBV10-2 and TRBJ2-3; TRBD2 matches at 7 bases. V was pared by 8 bases and J by 0 bases, with 17 bases of the junction left unmatched. The germline V gene has CDR1 WSHSY and CDR2 SAAADI. This CDR3 contains 18 residues. Written as DNA, the CDR3 is TGCGCCAGCCGTGGGGGATCCGGGACTACCGGGAGCACAGATACGCAGTATTTT. Its protein product is CASRGGSGTTGSTDTQYF.

The CDR3 DNA sequence: TGCAGCGTTGAAGACCGGACAGGGCCGAACACTGAAGCTTTCTTT. This translates into CSVEDRTGPNTEAFF. V usage is TRBV29-1 and J usage is TRBJ1-1, with 8 nucleotides matching TRBD1. Germline V lookup: CDR1 SQVTM, CDR2 ANQGSEA. V trimming: 0 bases; J trimming: 1 base; junction bases outside the gene matches: 4. CDR3 length: 15 residues.

The V and J genes are TRBV29-1 and TRBJ1-4; a possible D gene is TRBD1 (6 bases). This CDR3 has 13 residues. CDR1 SQVTM and CDR2 ANQGSEA come from the germline V gene. V lost 5 bases, J lost 2 bases, and 9 bases lay in between. CDR3 in DNA: TGCAGCGTTACCGGACAGACTAATGAAAAACTGTTTTTT. Amino acid sequence: CSVTGQTNEKLFF.

The rearrangement joins TRBV30 to TRBJ1-2; TRBD1 matches at 10 bases. V lost 3 bases to trimming and J lost 8 bases; unmatched junction nucleotides: 9. The CDR3 spans 14 residues. From germline, CDR1 is GTSNPN and CDR2 SVGIG (reference sequence). CDR3 sequence reads: CAWRTLGTGEGYTF. CDR3 nucleotide sequence: TGTGCCTGGAGGACTTTAGGGACAGGGGAAGGCTACACCTTC.

The chain employs TRBV7-2 and TRBJ1-1; D uncertain. The CDR3 totals 12 residues. Trimming removed 6 bases from V and 0 bases from J, with 5 bases in between. CDR1 and CDR2 from the germline V gene are SGHTA and FQGNSA. This CDR3 is CASSHLNTEAFF. DNA for the CDR3: TGTGCCAGCAGTCATTTGAACACTGAAGCTTTCTTT.

This clone appeared a few times. The chain carries TRBV10-3 and TRBJ2-7, with TRBD1 as a possible D gene (6 bases). The CDR3 sequence is 14 residues long. V dropped 7 bases and J dropped 0 bases, with 13 bases sitting between them. Germline assignment: CDR1 ENHRY and CDR2 SYGVKD. CDR3 region: CAITRTESSYEQYF. In nucleotides, the CDR3 is TGTGCCATCACCCGGACAGAGAGCTCCTACGAGCAGTACTTC.

The gene calls are TRBV30 and TRBJ1-3; D is uncertain. V lost 2 bases, J lost 4 bases, and 9 bases lay in between. The CDR3 is made up of 13 amino acids. Germline V gives CDR1 GTSNPN, CDR2 SVGIG (reference sequence). This chain's CDR3 is CAWSRSVGNTIYF. The CDR3 bases are TGTGCCTGGAGTAGGAGCGTCGGAAACACCATATATTTT.

This clone was observed once. The chain employs TRBV15 and TRBJ1-4, with D possibly matching TRBD1 (5 bases). V lost 6 bases and J 6 bases, leaving 14 bases between the germline ends. From germline, CDR1 is LNHNV and CDR2 YYDKDF (reference sequence). CDR3 size: 14 residues. CDR3 in DNA: TGTGCCACCAGGTACAGGTCCTTTGATGAAAAACTGTTTTTT. Its protein product is CATRYRSFDEKLFF.

The gene calls are TRBV18 and TRBJ1-5; tentatively, D is TRBD1 (5 bases). Per the germline V gene, CDR1 is KGHSH and CDR2 is LQKENI. The CDR3 is made up of 14 amino acids. Trimming pared 2 bases from V and 4 bases from J, leaving 9 bases between. CDR3 DNA: TGTGCCAGCTCACCAGCAGGGAAAAATCAGCCCCAGCATTTT. Its translation is CASSPAGKNQPQHF.

The chain carries TRBV19 and TRBJ1-6, with TRBD1 identical over 7 bases. The CDR3 is 13 amino acids. The germline CDR1 and CDR2 sequences are LNHDA and SQIVND (reference sequence). V trimming: 9 bases; J trimming: 6 bases; junction bases outside the gene matches: 5. The CDR3 spells CARTRQGNSPLHF. CDR3 DNA: TGTGCCAGGACGAGACAGGGTAATTCACCCCTCCACTTT. The full variable domain, in which reference TRBV19 and TRBJ1-6 provide the parts outside the CDR3, is DGGITQSPKYLFRKEGQNVTLSCEQNLNHDAMYWYRQDPGQGLRLIYYSQIVNDFQKGDIAEGYSVSREKKESFPLTVTSAQKNPTAFYLCARTRQGNSPLHFGNGTRLTVT.

The V call is TRBV29-1, the J call TRBJ2-2; TRBD1 is a possible D gene (6 bases). Trimming shortened V by 4 bases and J by 6 bases, and 9 bases separated the two germline ends. The CDR3 contains 12 residues. Germline CDR1 is SQVTM and CDR2 is ANQGSEA. This CDR3 is CSVGGGAGELFF. The CDR3 DNA follows: TGCAGCGTTGGAGGGGGAGCCGGGGAGCTGTTTTTT.

J is TRBJ1-2 and V is TRBV30; TRBD1 is a possible D gene (5 bases). V was cut by 7 bases and J by 2 bases, with 14 bases left in between. There are 13 residues in the CDR3. The germline V gene encodes CDR1 GTSNPN and CDR2 SVGIG (reference sequence). This CDR3 reads CASPGTRNYGYTF. Here the CDR3 DNA reads TGTGCCTCCCCAGGGACGCGGAACTATGGCTACACCTTC.

This clone was counted between two and nine times. The V gene is TRBV30, the J gene TRBJ2-5; 7 bases line up with TRBD1. This CDR3 spans 12 amino acids. CDR1 is GTSNPN and CDR2 is SVGIG in the germline V gene (reference sequence). The J segment lost 5 bases and the V segment lost 8 bases, leaving 8 bases of the junction unmatched. Written as DNA, the CDR3 is TGTGCCGGAAGGGGGCTGGGGGAGACCCAGTACTTC. Translating it yields CAGRGLGETQYF.

The rearrangement links TRBV4-1 to TRBJ1-2; D is unclear. The germline gives CDR1 MGHRA, CDR2 YSYEKL. Trimming took off 1 base at V and 4 bases at J, with 7 bases between the two ends. CDR3 length equals 13 residues. DNA of the CDR3: TGCGCCAGCAGCCAAGGTTCGGCCTATGGCTACACCTTC. Its translation is CASSQGSAYGYTF.

This clone was detected a few times. V and J are TRBV10-1 and TRBJ1-1; 8 bases are a match to TRBD1. The ends lost 3 bases at V and 5 bases at J; junction bases unmatched: 8. The germline gives CDR1 WNHNN, CDR2 SYGVQD (reference sequence). The length of the CDR3 is 15 residues. The CDR3 loop is CASSDPGTGWTEAFF. The DNA of the CDR3 is TGCGCCAGCAGTGACCCCGGGACAGGATGGACTGAAGCTTTCTTT.

This clone came up a few times. V gene TRBV29-1 combines with J gene TRBJ2-3; the match to TRBD1 covers 9 bases. Germline V gives CDR1 SQVTM, CDR2 ANQGSEA. V shed 6 bases and J 5 bases; nucleotides not matched to a gene: 3. The CDR3 runs 12 residues. CDR3 DNA sequence: TGCAGCGTACAGGGGGCAGGAGATACGCAGTATTTT. It encodes CSVQGAGDTQYF.

This clone was seen a handful of times. The chain couples TRBV29-1 to TRBJ1-1, with D tentatively TRBD1 (6 bases). V lost 7 bases to trimming and J lost 5 bases, with 14 bases between them. Per germline, CDR1 SQVTM and CDR2 ANQGSEA. The CDR3 has 12 residues. The DNA for the CDR3 is TGCAGCGCCGGGAGAGGGGGAACTGAAGCTTTCTTT. Protein product: CSAGRGGTEAFF.

This clone has a handful of counts. V and J are TRBV5-1 and TRBJ1-6; D is ambiguous. Trimming took 0 bases from V and 8 from J, leaving 12 bases between them. Germline CDR1 SGHRS, CDR2 YFSETQ. This CDR3 is 15 amino acids long. The CDR3 spells CASSLETASHSPLHF. DNA of the CDR3: TGCGCCAGCAGCTTGGAAACAGCTAGCCATTCACCCCTCCACTTT. The full variable domain, with the rest looked up from reference TRBV5-1 and TRBJ1-6, is KAGVTQTPRYLIKTRGQQVTLSCSPISGHRSVSWYQQTPGQGLQFLFEYFSETQRNKGNFPGRFSGRQFSNSRSEMNVSTLELGDSALYLCASSLETASHSPLHFGNGTRLTVT.

This clone was detected a few times. This rearrangement joins TRBV30 to TRBJ1-5; D is perhaps TRBD1 (5 bases). Germline CDR1 and CDR2: GTSNPN and SVGIG (reference sequence). V was cut by 5 bases and J by 3 bases, with 8 bases left in between. This CDR3 contains 12 residues. This chain's CDR3 is CAWGGPNQPQHF. CDR3 DNA sequence: TGTGCCTGGGGGGGTCCCAATCAGCCCCAGCATTTT.

This clone was counted many times. The chain is built from TRBV6-5 and TRBJ2-3; D is possibly TRBD2 (7 bases). The ends were cut back, 7 bases at V and 6 bases at J, with 20 bases in the middle. Germline V CDR1 and CDR2: MNHEY, SVGAGI. This CDR3 contains 15 residues. The CDR3 loop reads CASNPGGGAGDTQYF. CDR3 DNA: TGTGCCAGCAACCCGGGCGGGGGCGCCGGGGATACGCAGTATTTT.